These 30 T cell receptor beta chains originate from one sample sequenced in a study of CD8+ T cells in alopecia areata (dated by TCRdb to 2016 to 2018). Libraries were made using the immunoSEQ multiplex PCR assay. RNA was extracted from all samples and reverse transcribed into cDNA, which served as template for TCR sequencing. TCRdb took over this immuneACCESS table, retaining in-frame rearrangements with V and J assigned. Such tables are incomplete; in checked studies, under half of the missing clones stem from an unresolved V gene, and the remainder is unexplained. For this sample there are 200,000 or so clones; about 56% appear just once. 4% to 6% of the sample rests with the top ten. What was sequenced was CD8+ T cells sorted from blood. The receptors come from a human donor in good health.

This chain connects TRBV15 to TRBJ1-2, with D possibly TRBD1 on 5 matching bases. Germline V gene lookup returns CDR1 LNHNV and CDR2 YYDKDF (reference sequence). The CDR3 covers 17 residues. Trimming removed 5 bases from V and 4 bases from J, with 23 bases in between. The CDR3 sequence is CATSHSEMEGRSYGYTF. DNA of the CDR3: TGTGCCACCAGCCACTCAGAAATGGAGGGACGGTCCTATGGCTACACCTTC.

This chain uses TRBV13 with TRBJ1-2; D uncertain. Germline CDR1 PRHDT, CDR2 FYEKMQ (reference sequence). V was pared by 4 bases and J by 1 base, with 13 bases between. CDR3 size: 15 residues. The CDR3 sequence is CASSSRTEFNYGYTF. In DNA, the CDR3 is TGTGCCAGCAGCTCAAGGACGGAGTTTAACTATGGCTACACCTTC.

This clone was seen more than once but under ten times. The rearrangement joins TRBV19 to TRBJ1-1; no definite D call. This CDR3 region has 14 residues. The germline V gene encodes CDR1 LNHDA and CDR2 SQIVND (reference sequence). Trimming took 2 bases from V and 0 from J, leaving 7 bases between them. This CDR3 reads CASSIIGLNTEAFF. In DNA form, the CDR3 reads TGTGCCAGTAGTATAATCGGATTGAACACTGAAGCTTTCTTT.

The gene calls are TRBV5-1 and TRBJ1-2; possible D gene TRBD1, 5 bases. CDR1 and CDR2 from the germline V gene are SGHRS and YFSETQ. V lost 0 bases, J lost 6 bases, and 24 bases lay in between. This CDR3 comprises 18 residues. CDR3 nucleotides: TGCGCCAGCAGCTTGGGGAATGGTGACAGATTGCCCCCGAATGGCTACACCTTC. Translation gives CASSLGNGDRLPPNGYTF. Supplemented by reference TRBV5-1 and TRBJ1-2, the full variable domain reads KAGVTQTPRYLIKTRGQQVTLSCSPISGHRSVSWYQQTPGQGLQFLFEYFSETQRNKGNFPGRFSGRQFSNSRSEMNVSTLELGDSALYLCASSLGNGDRLPPNGYTFGSGTRLTVV.

The chain employs TRBV4-2 and TRBJ1-6; possible D gene TRBD1, 5 bases. The CDR3 totals 15 residues. Germline-derived CDR1 and CDR2 are LGHNA and YNFKEQ. V was pared by 5 bases and J by 5 bases, with 13 bases between. The CDR3 sequence: CASSVPGSNNSPLHF. The CDR3 DNA reads as TGTGCCAGCAGCGTTCCAGGGAGTAATAATTCACCCCTCCACTTT.

The genes are TRBV11-2 and TRBJ2-1, with D unresolved. The V gene's germline CDR1 is SGHAT and CDR2 FQNNGV. The CDR3 has 12 residues. The V end was cut by 5 bases, the J end by 8 bases, with 10 bases between. CDR3 sequence reads: CASSPTRYEQFF. The CDR3 nucleotides are TGTGCCAGCAGCCCCACCCGCTATGAGCAGTTCTTC.

This rearrangement joins TRBV7-6 to TRBJ1-2, with D possibly being TRBD1 (5 bases). This CDR3 comprises 14 residues. Trimming cost V 8 bases and J 3 bases, with 16 bases left between them. Germline lookup yields CDR1 SGHVS and CDR2 FNYEAQ. Written as DNA, the CDR3 is TGTGCCAGCGGGACTAAGGCGGCAGACTATGGCTACACCTTC. Translated: CASGTKAADYGYTF. The variable domain in full, completed from reference TRBV7-6 and TRBJ1-2, reads GAGVSQSPRYKVTKRGQDVALRCDPISGHVSLYWYRQALGQGPEFLTYFNYEAQQDKSGLPNDRFSAERPEGSISTLTIQRTEQRDSAMYRCASGTKAADYGYTFGSGTRLTVV.

The genes are TRBV29-1 and TRBJ2-7; 11 positions agree with TRBD2. The CDR3 has 13 residues. Unmatched junction bases numbered 5, after V lost 5 bases and J lost 5 bases. CDR1 and CDR2 from the germline V gene are SQVTM and ANQGSEA. This CDR3 reads CSVRLAGTDEQYF. CDR3 nucleotide sequence: TGCAGCGTTCGACTAGCGGGGACGGACGAGCAGTACTTC.

V is TRBV15 and J is TRBJ1-5; D is ambiguous. CDR3 size: 15 residues. Germline V CDR1 and CDR2: LNHNV, YYDKDF (reference sequence). The germline V and J ends were trimmed by 3 bases and 0 bases, with 9 bases remaining between them. CDR3 sequence (DNA): TGTGCCACCAGCAGTTCGGGATTTAGCAATCAGCCCCAGCATTTT. The encoded protein is CATSSSGFSNQPQHF.

The gene calls are TRBV5-1 and TRBJ1-6, with 8 nucleotides matching TRBD1. V shed 3 bases, J shed 0 bases, and the junction held 5 bases outside the gene matches. The CDR3 has 17 amino acids. Germline CDR1 SGHRS, CDR2 YFSETQ. DNA for the CDR3: TGCGCCAGCAGCTGGGGGACAGGAACCTCCTATAATTCACCCCTCCACTTT. Amino acids: CASSWGTGTSYNSPLHF.

This clone was observed a handful of times. The gene calls are TRBV5-6 and TRBJ1-2; D is uncertain. There are 18 residues in the CDR3. Germline CDR1 SGHDT, CDR2 YYEEEE. Trimming took off 0 bases at V and 0 bases at J, with 18 bases between the two ends. CDR3 sequence reads: CASSLVAGSTHSNYGYTF. As DNA, the CDR3 is TGTGCCAGCAGCTTGGTTGCAGGCAGCACTCACTCTAACTATGGCTACACCTTC.

This sequence joins TRBV6-4 and TRBJ2-5; 10 bases map to TRBD2. CDR3 length: 16 amino acids. V lost 3 bases, J lost 2 bases, and 6 bases stayed unmatched. Germline assignment: CDR1 MRHNA and CDR2 SNTAGT. CDR3 in DNA: TGTGCCAGCAGTGAGGTAGCGGGGGGCACACAAGAGACCCAGTACTTC. Translating gives CASSEVAGGTQETQYF.

A few counts support this clone. The chain links TRBV6-1 to TRBJ2-3; 7 bases align to TRBD2. The V gene end was trimmed by 2 bases and the J gene end by 1 base; junction bases not matched to a gene: 3. Germline V lookup: CDR1 MNHNS, CDR2 SASEGT. CDR3 length: 15 residues. The CDR3 region has the DNA TGTGCCAGCAGTGAATCGAGCGGGGGCACAGATACGCAGTATTTT. It translates to CASSESSGGTDTQYF.

This clone came up many times. Other DNA sequences in the same sample also yield this CDR3. V and J are TRBV27 and TRBJ1-1, with 7 nucleotides matching TRBD1. Germline assignment: CDR1 MNHEY and CDR2 SMNVEV (reference sequence). The CDR3 extends over 14 amino acids. J was trimmed by 1 base and V by 3 bases; bases with no gene match: 2. The CDR3 sequence is CASSFGTANTEAFF. The CDR3, as DNA: TGTGCCAGCAGTTTTGGGACAGCGAACACTGAAGCTTTCTTT.

This clone was picked up a small number of times. The chain couples TRBV29-1 to TRBJ2-7, with 9 bases identical to TRBD1. With 6 bases clipped from V and 4 bases from J, the junction kept 7 bases outside the gene matches. The germline V gene has CDR1 SQVTM and CDR2 ANQGSEA. The CDR3 spans 13 residues. The CDR3 sequence is CSVRTGGGYEQYF. In DNA, the CDR3 is TGCAGCGTCCGAACAGGGGGCGGGTACGAGCAGTACTTC.

V is TRBV29-1 and J is TRBJ1-1; TRBD1 aligns across 7 bases. Germline CDR1 is SQVTM and CDR2 is ANQGSEA. This CDR3 contains 13 residues. After removal of 7 bases from V and 3 bases from J, the junction contained 8 bases not matched to a gene. The CDR3 spells CSERGPGYTEAFF. As DNA, the CDR3 is TGCAGCGAGAGGGGGCCTGGGTACACTGAAGCTTTCTTT.

The rearrangement uses TRBV19 and TRBJ2-6; D not resolved. Trimming took 7 bases from V and 3 from J, leaving 7 bases between them. There are 13 residues in the CDR3. The germline CDR1 and CDR2 sequences are LNHDA and SQIVND (reference sequence). CDR3 sequence: CASMGFGANVLTF. Here the CDR3 DNA reads TGTGCCAGTATGGGCTTTGGGGCCAACGTCCTGACTTTC.

This chain connects TRBV6-1 to TRBJ1-1; 7 bases map to TRBD1. This CDR3 spans 14 amino acids. Unmatched junction bases numbered 13, after V lost 10 bases and J lost 5 bases. Germline V gene sequence: CDR1 MNHNS, CDR2 SASEGT. The CDR3 spells CAITDRRDGTEAFF. DNA of the CDR3: TGTGCCATTACGGACAGGAGGGATGGTACTGAAGCTTTCTTT.

The chain recombines TRBV6-1 with TRBJ2-5; TRBD1 aligns across 7 bases. CDR1 and CDR2 (germline): MNHNS, SASEGT. This CDR3 spans 13 amino acids. After removal of 7 bases from V and 5 bases from J, the junction contained 7 bases not matched to a gene. The CDR3 region is CASTEVQGETQYF. CDR3 DNA sequence: TGTGCCAGCACCGAGGTACAGGGGGAGACCCAGTACTTC.

The rearrangement uses TRBV6-1 and TRBJ2-5; weak D call: TRBD2 (5 bases). Trimming shortened V by 2 bases and J by 4 bases, and 11 bases separated the two germline ends. The CDR3 spans 14 residues. Germline loops: CDR1 MNHNS, CDR2 SASEGT. The chain's CDR3 is CASSETGMGETQYF. DNA of the CDR3: TGTGCCAGCAGTGAAACGGGAATGGGAGAGACCCAGTACTTC.

Comments on this clone: This specimen includes other DNA sequences encoding the same CDR3. The rearrangement joins TRBV11-2 to TRBJ2-7; tentatively, D is TRBD2 (6 bases). Trimming removed 5 bases at V and 3 bases at J, with 8 bases between. Germline CDR1 and CDR2: SGHAT and FQNNGV. The CDR3 totals 12 residues. The CDR3 here is CASSPGGYEQYF. The CDR3 DNA sequence: TGTGCCAGCAGCCCCGGGGGCTACGAGCAGTACTTC. Together with reference TRBV11-2 and TRBJ2-7, the CDR3 gives the full variable domain: EAGVAQSPRYKIIEKRQSVAFWCNPISGHATLYWYQQILGQGPKLLIQFQNNGVVDDSQLPKDRFSAERLKGVDSTLKIQPAKLEDSAVYLCASSPGGYEQYFGPGTRLTVT.

The chain joins TRBV5-6 to TRBJ1-5; D remains ambiguous. Germline loops: CDR1 SGHDT, CDR2 YYEEEE. V dropped 2 bases and J dropped 6 bases, with 6 bases sitting between them. CDR3 length: 12 amino acids. DNA for the CDR3: TGTGCCAGCAGCTTCGGGAGTCAGCCCCAGCATTTT. Residues: CASSFGSQPQHF.

The genes are TRBV4-1 and TRBJ1-2; D not resolved. The CDR3 has 13 residues. Trimming cost V 6 bases and J 1 base, with 9 bases left between them. Germline CDR1 reads MGHRA; CDR2 reads YSYEKL. CDR3 sequence (DNA): TGCGCCAGCAGTCAACTGAATAACTATGGCTACACCTTC. Translating gives CASSQLNNYGYTF.

The chain has TRBV27 and TRBJ2-1; 10 bases agree with TRBD1. Germline V gene sequence: CDR1 MNHEY, CDR2 SMNVEV (reference sequence). V lost 4 bases and J lost 7; bases outside the gene matches: 7. The CDR3 totals 15 residues. This CDR3 reads CASSWGQGPGNEQFF. The CDR3 bases are TGTGCCAGCAGTTGGGGACAGGGGCCAGGGAATGAGCAGTTCTTC.

This chain joins TRBV29-1 and TRBJ2-1; TRBD1 or TRBD2 may be the D gene (6 bases each). The CDR3 extends over 14 amino acids. V shed 2 bases and J shed 6 bases, with 14 bases lying between them. Germline CDR1 is SQVTM and CDR2 is ANQGSEA. The CDR3 sequence is CSVENRGRFNEQFF. CDR3 sequence (DNA): TGCAGCGTTGAAAATAGGGGGAGGTTCAATGAGCAGTTCTTC.

This clone was detected a few times. DNA for the CDR3: TGTGCCAGCAGTGAATCGAGAGGCGGTTCACCCCTCCACTTT. The encoded protein is CASSESRGGSPLHF. This chain links TRBV2 with TRBJ1-6; unclear D gene. The V end lost 2 bases, the J end lost 9 bases, and 11 bases lay between the germline ends. Germline CDR1 reads SNHLY; CDR2 reads FYNNEI. This CDR3 has 14 amino acids.

The chain recombines TRBV4-1 with TRBJ1-6, with D possibly matching TRBD1 (6 bases). This CDR3 is built from 15 residues. V was clipped by 0 bases and J by 5 bases, with 8 bases between them. Germline CDR1 MGHRA, CDR2 YSYEKL. CDR3 in amino acids: CASSQESGDNSPLHF. In DNA form, the CDR3 reads TGCGCCAGCAGCCAAGAGTCAGGGGATAATTCACCCCTCCACTTT.

This clone was observed a handful of times. J is TRBJ2-7 and V is TRBV23-1; TRBD1 agrees at 8 bases. TRBV23-1 is an open reading frame, and its role is uncertain. V shed 2 bases and J 5 bases; nucleotides not matched to a gene: 11. This CDR3 comprises 16 residues. This CDR3 is CASSQGDRSKSDEQYF. DNA of the CDR3: TGCGCCAGCAGTCAAGGGGACAGGAGTAAGTCCGACGAGCAGTACTTC.

The genes are TRBV7-2 and TRBJ2-7; no clear D. The CDR3 runs 13 residues. Per germline, CDR1 SGHTA and CDR2 FQGNSA. The germline V and J ends were trimmed by 2 bases and 3 bases, with 8 bases remaining between them. The CDR3 sequence: CASSLSLFYEQYF. The CDR3 DNA reads TGTGCCAGCAGCTTATCTCTCTTCTACGAGCAGTACTTC.

This clone was counted a few times. The rearrangement links TRBV29-1 to TRBJ2-1; tentative D call: TRBD2 (5 bases). CDR3 size: 12 residues. The V and J ends lost 4 bases and 4 bases respectively, with 8 bases between them. Germline CDR1 and CDR2: SQVTM and ANQGSEA. The CDR3 DNA reads TGCAGCGTTGTGGACTCGTACAATGAGCAGTTCTTC. Protein: CSVVDSYNEQFF.